This T cell receptor (beta chain) came from a study of OX40 agonist ivuxolimab in advanced cancers. About the study as a whole: The costimulatory receptor OX40 (CD134) was targeted by ivuxolimab, a fully human IgG2 agonistic monoclonal antibody. Intravenous ivuxolimab was administered to patients every 2 weeks at six dose levels: 0.01, 0.1, 0.3, 1.5, 3 and 10 mg/kg. Three dose-escalation patients achieved partial responses, one with hepatocellular carcinoma and two with cutaneous melanoma. The point of sequencing TCRbeta in the periphery was to test whether ivuxolimab changed TCR sequence diversity and drove clonal T-cell expansion. In the dose-escalation cohort, approximately 80% of patients were male, and the mean age was 60 years with a range of roughly 20 to 79. The paper describes the monotherapy dose-escalation part (N = 52 patients) of the phase I trial of ivuxolimab. Of the 50 to 55 dose-escalation patients, hepatocellular carcinoma was present in approximately 20, melanoma in around 15, renal cell carcinoma in 9 and head and neck cancer in 9. Patients were allowed to have had prior anti-PD-1, anti-PD-L1 or anti-CTLA-4 therapy, and approximately 40% of the dose-escalation patients had been treated with checkpoint inhibitors. The study at large found these results: At doses of 0.1 to 3.0 mg/kg, clonal expansion of both CD4+ and CD8+ blood T cells was observed from baseline to week 6. In partial responders in the 0.1-3.0 mg/kg groups, normalized peripheral clonal expansion was found to be among the lowest, especially among CD8+ T cells. Antigen specificity was not determined for the clonally expanded peripheral T cells. Low levels of normalized T-cell clonal expansion were also seen in some patients who did not respond. After ivuxolimab, expanded clones were on average more numerous among CD8+ T cells than among CD4+ T cells.

A remark on this clone: Which antigen it targets is not known. No base quality values were provided; no much bigger clone lies one nucleotide off.

Patients with a history of autoimmune disease or receiving systemic immunosuppression were excluded from the trial. In every dose cohort, peripheral blood was drawn for TCR sequencing at baseline, cycle 4 day 1, and cycle 7 day 1. The samples were drawn from a first-in-human, open-label, multicenter phase I dose-escalation trial of ivuxolimab. Adults with locally advanced or metastatic head and neck squamous cell, hepatocellular, melanoma or renal cell carcinoma were enrolled in the trial. Before TCR sequencing, CD4+ T cells and CD8+ T cells were sorted from peripheral blood as separate populations. V lost 7 bases and J lost 3 bases, and the count of bases not matched to a germline gene is 6. CDR1 and CDR2 were assigned from the germline V gene (reference sequence) as MNHEY and SMNVEV. The CDR3 starts with the cysteine, ends with the phenylalanine, and has 15 residues. The CDR3 DNA has 45 bases and is translated from base 1.

Genomic DNA was isolated from the sorted cells so that the TCRbeta CDR3 region could be sequenced. The immunoSEQ Assay was used to sequence the TCRbeta CDR3 regions. Entries here come from immuneACCESS through TCRdb and include only in-frame sequences with V and J called. Some clones fail to appear in such tables; in the studies checked, an unresolved V gene covers under half of the shortfall, and the cause of the remainder is unknown. This sample comprises some 65,000 clones, 75% to 90% of them detected only once. Approximately 12% of the sample rests with the top ten. This sequence originates from an adult with an advanced solid tumor such as melanoma, head and neck, liver or kidney cancer. The sample here was CD4+ or CD8+ T cells sorted from blood, taken in a trial of the OX40 agonist ivuxolimab. Recombination joined TRBV27 with TRBJ1-6, with 7 bases in between that match TRBD1. The CDR3 in this case is CASTKRTGYNSPLHF. The base sequence is TGTGCCAGCACCAAAAGGACAGGCTATAATTCACCCCTCCACTTT.